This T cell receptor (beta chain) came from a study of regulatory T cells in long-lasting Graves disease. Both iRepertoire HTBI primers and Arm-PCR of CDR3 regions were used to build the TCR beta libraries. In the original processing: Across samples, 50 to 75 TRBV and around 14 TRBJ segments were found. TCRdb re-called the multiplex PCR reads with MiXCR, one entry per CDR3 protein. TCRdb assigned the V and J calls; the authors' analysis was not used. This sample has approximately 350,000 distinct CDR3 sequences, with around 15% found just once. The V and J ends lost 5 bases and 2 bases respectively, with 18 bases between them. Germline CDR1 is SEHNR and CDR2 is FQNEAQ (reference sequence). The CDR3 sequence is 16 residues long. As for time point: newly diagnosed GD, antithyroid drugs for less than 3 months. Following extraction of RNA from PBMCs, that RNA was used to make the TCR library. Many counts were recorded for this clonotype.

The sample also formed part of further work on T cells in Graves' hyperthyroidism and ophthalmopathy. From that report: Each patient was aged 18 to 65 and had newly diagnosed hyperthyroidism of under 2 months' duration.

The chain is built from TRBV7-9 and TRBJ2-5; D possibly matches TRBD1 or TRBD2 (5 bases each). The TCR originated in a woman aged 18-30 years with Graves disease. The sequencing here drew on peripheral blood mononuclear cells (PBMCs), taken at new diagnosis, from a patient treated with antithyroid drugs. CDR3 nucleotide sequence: TGTGCCAGCAGCCCAGGAGGTCAGGGAAATCAAGAGACCCAGTACTTC. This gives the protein CASSPGGQGNQETQYF.